This T cell receptor (beta chain) was obtained from a study of T cells in Graves' hyperthyroidism and ophthalmopathy. Study details: It was at initial diagnosis, before any treatment, that peripheral blood was collected.

TCR beta CDR3 regions were amplified from RNA. A set of HTBI primers served as the primers for a first-round RT-PCR of the TCR CDR3. Each CDR3 protein gets one entry after TCRdb re-called the multiplex PCR reads with MiXCR. In the table there are around 240,000 distinct CDR3 sequences, about 14% of which are singletons. Of note for this clonotype: Its antigen is unknown. A single base separates this from a much larger clone, so it may be a read error.

The germline CDR1 and CDR2 sequences are SGHRS and YFSETQ. The V segment lost 6 bases and the J segment 4 bases; nucleotides outside the gene matches: 9. The CDR3 sequence is 15 residues long. Study findings and constraints: Most thyroid clonotypes expanded above 0.001 were also detected in blood.

The V call is TRBV5-1, the J call TRBJ2-3; 9 bases agree with TRBD1. The clonotype was recovered from a middle-aged woman with Graves' hyperthyroidism that later progressed to Graves' ophthalmopathy. Sequences were obtained from blood. The CDR3 reads CASIHPGQGSDTQYF. The CDR3 DNA reads TGCGCCAGCATACATCCGGGACAGGGCTCAGATACGCAGTATTTT.